The present TCR beta chain was sequenced within a study of T cell responses to AZD1222 COVID-19 vaccine. The repertoire was sequenced with immunoSEQ multiplex PCR; TCRdb's copy has only in-frame clones and lacks some. This sample has about 160,000 clones, with about nine tenths found just once. Study results and caveats: Samples come after the peak T cell response, not at day 14. Spike-wide vaccine-associated CD4 TCRs dominated at 160-218 and 743-854. Epitopes outside B.1.351 and B.1.1.7 mutated regions reportedly drew nearly half of spike TCRs.

Germline assignment: CDR1 MNHEY and CDR2 SVGAGI. The CDR3 length is 14 residues. The ends were cut back, 8 bases at V and 2 bases at J, with 14 bases in the middle. A note on this clone: Its antigen is unidentified.

The chain is built from TRBV6-5 and TRBJ2-3, with a weak D call TRBD1 (5 bases). The starting material was peripheral blood, obtained on day 0 of AZD1222 vaccination. This clonotype was sampled from an adult in good health. CDR3: CASSRAKPTDTQYF. For the CDR3, the DNA is TGTGCCAGCTCCAGGGCTAAACCCACAGATACGCAGTATTTT.